This T cell receptor beta chain was identified during a study of cytomegalovirus exposure and HLA in healthy donors. Study at large: A prior analysis found about 120 million unique TCR beta sequences from 150 million to 200 million T cells.

Findings of the study overall: While the bulk of TCR sequences proved rare, some public TCRs turned up in many donors. As was reported, the HLA-A and HLA-B alleles of most subjects were accurately predicted from TCR beta sequences. In a later analysis, at a false discovery rate of 0.05, approximately 15,000 TCR beta sequences matched HLA alleles.

The PCR used 60 Vbeta and 13 Jbeta primers. TCRdb keeps only in-frame clones here, not all; method: immunoSEQ multiplex PCR. The data contain tens of thousands of clones, just under 75% of them singletons. Germline lookup yields CDR1 KGHSH and CDR2 LQKENI. V shed 2 bases and J shed 0 bases, with 14 bases lying between them. The CDR3 runs to 16 residues. On this clone itself: Its cognate antigen is unknown.

The receptor was derived from a man aged 25 to 40 in good health and CMV-seronegative. The chain recombines TRBV18 with TRBJ2-7, with D possibly TRBD2 on 5 matching bases. The source material was PBMCs. DNA of the CDR3: TGTGCCAGCTCACCAATGAAACTAGGGAGCTCCTACGAGCAGTACTTC. Its protein is CASSPMKLGSSYEQYF.